This TCR beta chain was obtained from a study of molecular identifiers for immune sequencing clone quantification. TCRdb re-called the PCR reads with MiXCR, one entry per CDR3 protein. The sample yields about 630,000 distinct CDR3 sequences, 25% seen once. V trimming: 4 bases; J trimming: 5 bases; junction bases outside the gene matches: 11. CDR3 size: 15 residues. Germline-derived CDR1 and CDR2 are SGDLS and YYNGEE. The chain combines TRBV9 with TRBJ2-7; 8 bases line up with TRBD1. Sequencing was performed on naive CD8+ T cells from blood, with Jurkat cell RNA spiked in. The subset denotes: FACS-sorted CD8+CD4-CCR7+CD45RA+ naive T cells. The receptor's source is a human donor in good health. Some libraries in this study had Jurkat cell RNA spiked in. The CDR3 protein is CASSPKDRERNEQYF. In DNA form, the CDR3 reads TGTGCCAGCAGCCCAAAGGACAGGGAGCGCAACGAGCAGTACTTC.